This T cell receptor beta chain was identified in a study of early T cells in non-severe SARS-CoV-2 infection. Unique molecular identifiers were added to individual cDNA molecules. TCRdb re-analysed the 5' RACE reads in MiXCR, keeping a single row per CDR3 protein. The repertoire holds approximately 80,000 distinct CDR3 sequences, around 11% seen once, with 12% in the top ten. Study-wide findings and caveats: Anti-spike CD8 specificities were favored by VDJdb matching, whose results missed private and CD4 specificities.

The germline gives CDR1 SGHAT, CDR2 FQNNGV. This CDR3 region has 12 residues. V lost 0 bases, J lost 5 bases, and 4 bases lay in between. This clonotype came up many times. Its antigen is still unknown. The clonotype originates from an adult who was a healthcare worker with PCR-confirmed SARS-CoV-2 infection or an uninfected control (not recorded which). The chain joins TRBV11-2 to TRBJ1-2; no firm D call. This material consisted of whole blood, taken at baseline. CDR3 DNA: TGTGCCAGCAGCTTAGACCGGTATGGCTACACCTTC. Protein: CASSLDRYGYTF. Drawing the rest from reference TRBV11-2 and TRBJ1-2, the complete variable domain is EAGVAQSPRYKIIEKRQSVAFWCNPISGHATLYWYQQILGQGPKLLIQFQNNGVVDDSQLPKDRFSAERLKGVDSTLKIQPAKLEDSAVYLCASSLDRYGYTFGSGTRLTVV.